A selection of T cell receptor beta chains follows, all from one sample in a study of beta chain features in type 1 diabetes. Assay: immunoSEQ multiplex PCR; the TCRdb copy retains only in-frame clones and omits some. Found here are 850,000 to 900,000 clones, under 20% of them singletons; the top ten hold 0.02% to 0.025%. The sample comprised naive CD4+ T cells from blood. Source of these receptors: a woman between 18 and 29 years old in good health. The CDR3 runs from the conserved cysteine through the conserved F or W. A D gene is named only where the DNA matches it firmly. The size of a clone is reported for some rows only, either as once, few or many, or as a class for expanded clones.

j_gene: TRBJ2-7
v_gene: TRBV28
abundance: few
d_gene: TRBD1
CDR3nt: TGTGCCAGCAGGTACCGGGACAGCATCTACGAGCAGTACTTC
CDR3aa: CASRYRDSIYEQYF

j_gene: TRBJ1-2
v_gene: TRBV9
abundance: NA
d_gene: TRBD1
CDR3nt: TGTGCCAGCAGCGGACACAGGGGCGGCTACACCTTC
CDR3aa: CASSGHRGGYTF

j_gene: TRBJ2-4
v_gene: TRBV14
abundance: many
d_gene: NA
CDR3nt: TGTGCCAGCAGCCAAGATCTAGTCATTCAGTACTTC
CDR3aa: CASSQDLVIQYF

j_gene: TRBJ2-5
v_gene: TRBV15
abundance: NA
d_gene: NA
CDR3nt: TGTGCCACCAGCAGCCGGGGACGCGGGACGTACCAAGAGACCCAGTACTTC
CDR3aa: CATSSRGRGTYQETQYF

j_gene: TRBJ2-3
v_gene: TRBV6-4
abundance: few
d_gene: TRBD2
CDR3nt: TGTGCCAGCAGTGTGACTAGCGGGAGGGGCACAGATACGCAGTATTTT
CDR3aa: CASSVTSGRGTDTQYF

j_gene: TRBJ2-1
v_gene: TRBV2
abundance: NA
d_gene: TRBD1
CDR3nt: TGTGCCAGCAGTGAACAGGGGGAACCGGTCTTC
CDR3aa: CASSEQGEPVF

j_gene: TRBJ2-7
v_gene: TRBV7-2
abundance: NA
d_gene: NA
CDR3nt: TGTGCCAGCAGCTTTAATACAGCTACCTACGAGCAGTACTTC
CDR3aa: CASSFNTATYEQYF

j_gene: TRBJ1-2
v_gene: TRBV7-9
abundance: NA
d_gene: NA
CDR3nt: TGTGCCAGCAGCTCAATCAGGGAGTCTGGCTACACCTTC
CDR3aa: CASSSIRESGYTF

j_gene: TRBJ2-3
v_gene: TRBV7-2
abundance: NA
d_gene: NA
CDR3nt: TGTGCCAGCAGCCGGGGTTCGATCGGGGGACCCACAGATACGCAGTATTTT
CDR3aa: CASSRGSIGGPTDTQYF

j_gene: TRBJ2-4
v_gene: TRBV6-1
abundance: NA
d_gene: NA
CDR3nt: TGTGCCAGCAGTGCCTCACGGGAGAGGGCCAAAAACATTCAGTACTTC
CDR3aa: CASSASRERAKNIQYF

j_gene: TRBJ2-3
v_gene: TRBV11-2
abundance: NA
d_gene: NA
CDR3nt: TGTGCCAGCAGCTTAGTAGAGGCGGCGCAGTATTTT
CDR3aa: CASSLVEAAQYF

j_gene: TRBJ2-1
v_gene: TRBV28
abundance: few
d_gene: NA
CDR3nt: TGTGCCGCATACAGGAGCTACAATGAGCAGTTCTTC
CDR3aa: CAAYRSYNEQFF

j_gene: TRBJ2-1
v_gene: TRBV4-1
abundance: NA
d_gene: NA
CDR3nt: TGCGCCAGCAGCCAGTCAGATGGGGAGGCCTCATTCTTC
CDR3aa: CASSQSDGEASFF

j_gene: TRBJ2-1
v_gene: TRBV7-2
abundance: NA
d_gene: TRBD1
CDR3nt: TGTGCCAGCAGCTTTGCCGGGACAGGGGCTTACAATGAGCAGTTCTTC
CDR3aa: CASSFAGTGAYNEQFF

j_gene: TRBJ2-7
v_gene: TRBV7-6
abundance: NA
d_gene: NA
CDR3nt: TGTGCCAGCAGCTTAGGTGGAGTTACCTACGAGCAGTACTTC
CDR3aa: CASSLGGVTYEQYF

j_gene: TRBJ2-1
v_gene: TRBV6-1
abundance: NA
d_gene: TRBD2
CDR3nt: TGTGCCAGCAGTGAAAGGACTAGCGGTTACAATGAGCAGTTCTTC
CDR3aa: CASSERTSGYNEQFF

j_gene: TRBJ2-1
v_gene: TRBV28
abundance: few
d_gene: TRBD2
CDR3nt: TGTGCCAGCAGAGCGACTAGCGGCCAATATAAAGGGCAGTTCTTC
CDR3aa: CASRATSGQYKGQFF

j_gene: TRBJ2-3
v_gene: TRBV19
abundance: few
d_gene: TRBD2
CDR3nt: TGTGCCAGTAGTATTTTCGCGGGAGGAGGAGATACGCAGTATTTT
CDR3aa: CASSIFAGGGDTQYF

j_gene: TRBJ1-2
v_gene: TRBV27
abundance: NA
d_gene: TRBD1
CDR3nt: TGTGCCAGCAGTTGGCAGGGACAGGGAGGCTATGGCTACACCTTC
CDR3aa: CASSWQGQGGYGYTF